The 24 T cell receptor beta chains presented below share a single source sample, sequenced in a study of cytomegalovirus exposure and HLA in healthy donors (dated 2017 in TCRdb). Library prep was done by the immunoSEQ multiplex PCR assay. For the multiplex PCR, a mixture combining 60 forward primers for TCR Vbeta segments and 13 reverse primers for TCR Jbeta segments was used. TCRdb limited this immuneACCESS table to in-frame rearrangements with V and J called. A share of clones is missing; checked studies link under half to unresolved V genes, and the rest is unexplained. This sample has fewer than 95,000 clones in its table, and approximately 81% of those were observed once. The ten largest clones take up 7% to 8.5% of the sample. The source material was PBMCs. The receptors derive from a man in his forties or fifties in good health and CMV-seropositive.

The J gene is TRBJ2-1, the V gene TRBV15; TRBD2 matches 10 bases. V gave up 4 bases and J gave up 6 bases; unmatched junction bases: 6. CDR3 length equals 15 residues. CDR1 LNHNV and CDR2 YYDKDF come from the germline V gene (reference sequence). The CDR3 loop is CATSTSGRGPNEQFF. The CDR3 region has the DNA TGTGCCACCAGCACTAGCGGGAGAGGTCCCAATGAGCAGTTCTTC.

The chain has TRBV27 and TRBJ2-4; a possible D gene is TRBD2 (5 bases). The length of the CDR3 is 14 residues. The V end was cut by 6 bases, the J end by 8 bases, with 17 bases between. Per germline, CDR1 MNHEY and CDR2 SMNVEV (reference sequence). CDR3 sequence: CASRRSGSGDIQYF. As DNA, the CDR3 is TGTGCCAGCAGACGGAGCGGATCAGGAGACATTCAGTACTTC.

The genes are TRBV13 and TRBJ2-7; D remains ambiguous. The germline gives CDR1 PRHDT, CDR2 FYEKMQ (reference sequence). The CDR3 is 12 amino acids. The V end was cut by 5 bases, the J end by 6 bases, with 11 bases between. The CDR3 DNA is TGTGCCAGCAGCCTCAGGTTTAGCGAGCAGTACTTC. Its translation: CASSLRFSEQYF.

The chain carries TRBV5-6 and TRBJ1-2; D uncertain. Trimming removed 0 bases at V and 0 bases at J, with 9 bases between. Per the germline V gene, CDR1 is SGHDT and CDR2 is YYEEEE. The CDR3 runs 15 residues. CDR3 amino acids: CASSLVQDTNYGYTF. CDR3 sequence (DNA): TGTGCCAGCAGCTTGGTCCAGGATACTAACTATGGCTACACCTTC.

The chain couples TRBV6-5 to TRBJ2-1; TRBD2 matches 8 bases. V lost 6 bases and J lost 4; bases outside the gene matches: 8. The CDR3 runs 15 residues. Germline V lookup: CDR1 MNHEY, CDR2 SVGAGI. DNA for the CDR3: TGTGCCAGCAGGCCTCCCAGCGGGAGTTACAATGAGCAGTTCTTC. The encoded protein is CASRPPSGSYNEQFF.

The chain uses TRBV10-3 and TRBJ2-2; a weak D match, TRBD2 (6 bases). The CDR3 spans 15 residues. V was cut by 0 bases and J by 6 bases, with 11 bases left in between. From germline, CDR1 is ENHRY and CDR2 SYGVKD. This CDR3 reads CAISESSGEAGELFF. In nucleotides, the CDR3 is TGTGCCATCAGTGAGTCGTCGGGAGAGGCCGGGGAGCTGTTTTTT.

CDR3 bases: TGCGCCAGCAGCCAAGATTCGGAGACCCAGTACTTC. Amino acids: CASSQDSETQYF. The V and J genes are TRBV4-1 and TRBJ2-5; D remains ambiguous. In germline, CDR1 is MGHRA, CDR2 YSYEKL. This CDR3 contains 12 residues. The germline V and J ends were trimmed by 0 bases and 5 bases, with 4 bases remaining between them.

The rearrangement uses TRBV4-1 and TRBJ1-2; tentatively, D is TRBD1 (5 bases). This CDR3 spans 14 amino acids. In germline, CDR1 is MGHRA, CDR2 YSYEKL. V shed 4 bases and J shed 5 bases, with 14 bases lying between them. The CDR3 DNA follows: TGCGCCAGCAGCCGACCAGACAGAGTTTATGGCTACACCTTC. Encoded protein: CASSRPDRVYGYTF.

This clone was recorded only once. The chain uses TRBV5-1 and TRBJ2-7, with D perhaps matching TRBD2 (7 bases). The germline gives CDR1 SGHRS, CDR2 YFSETQ. V lost 0 bases to trimming and J lost 6 bases, with 22 bases between them. There are 17 residues in the CDR3. The CDR3 nucleotides read TGCGCCAGCAGCTTGGTTGCGGGGGCCCCCCCGGGCTCCGAGCAGTACTTC. Amino acids: CASSLVAGAPPGSEQYF.

This clone was recorded once. The V and J genes are TRBV5-5 and TRBJ2-7; the D gene is possibly TRBD1 (6 bases). V lost 4 bases, J lost 3 bases, and 14 bases lay in between. This CDR3 spans 14 amino acids. Germline loops: CDR1 SGHKS, CDR2 YYEKEE (reference sequence). The CDR3 spells CASSQLSGHYEQYF. The CDR3 nucleotides are TGTGCCAGCAGCCAACTTTCGGGACACTACGAGCAGTACTTC.

The rearrangement uses TRBV6-5 and TRBJ1-1; 8 bases are shared with TRBD1. The junction had 4 bases not matched to a gene; V was cut back by 7 bases and J by 3 bases. Germline V gene data show CDR1 as MNHEY and CDR2 as SVGAGI. The CDR3 is made up of 13 amino acids. The CDR3 sequence is CASTVDRDTEAFF. The CDR3 coding sequence is TGTGCCAGCACCGTGGACAGGGACACTGAAGCTTTCTTT.

The chain uses TRBV6-5 and TRBJ2-5; 7 positions match TRBD1. The DNA end lines up better with TRBJ2-7; the J call may be wrong. CDR3 length: 15 amino acids. In germline, CDR1 is MNHEY, CDR2 SVGAGI. The DNA for the CDR3 is TGTGCCAGCAGTTTGACTCCGAGGGGGCCCTACGAGCAGTACTTC. Amino acid sequence: CASSLTPRGPYEQYF.

The rearrangement joins TRBV5-1 to TRBJ2-5, with a possible D match to TRBD2 (5 bases). Germline V gene sequence: CDR1 SGHRS, CDR2 YFSETQ. The V end was cut by 4 bases, the J end by 2 bases, with 15 bases between. The CDR3 sequence is 15 residues long. In DNA form, the CDR3 reads TGCGCCAGCAGCCGGAATATGGACTCACAAGAGACCCAGTACTTC. It encodes CASSRNMDSQETQYF.

The V call is TRBV5-1, the J call TRBJ2-1; 7 nucleotides line up with TRBD2. Germline V gives CDR1 SGHRS, CDR2 YFSETQ. The CDR3 consists of 19 residues. V was clipped by 4 bases and J by 3 bases; unmatched bases: 19. The CDR3 protein is CASSPTGVAGVPNYNEQFF. CDR3 nucleotide sequence: TGCGCCAGCAGCCCGACGGGCGTGGCGGGGGTACCAAACTACAATGAGCAGTTCTTC.

The rearrangement joins TRBV5-1 to TRBJ2-7, with 8 bases identical to TRBD2. The J segment lost 3 bases and the V segment lost 4 bases, leaving 6 bases of the junction unmatched. This CDR3 spans 14 amino acids. Germline CDR1 and CDR2: SGHRS and YFSETQ. This CDR3 is CASSTPGTSYEQYF. CDR3 in DNA: TGCGCCAGCAGCACACCTGGGACTAGCTACGAGCAGTACTTC.

This chain links TRBV28 with TRBJ2-7; 7 positions agree with TRBD2. CDR3 length: 14 residues. Germline assignment: CDR1 MDHEN and CDR2 SYDVKM. The V segment lost 6 bases and the J segment 3 bases; nucleotides outside the gene matches: 8. CDR3 region: CASSPGTTYYEQYF. The CDR3 nucleotides read TGTGCCAGCAGCCCCGGGACTACCTACTACGAGCAGTACTTC.

This chain joins TRBV7-3 and TRBJ2-2; 11 nucleotides match TRBD1. Looked up from germline, CDR1 is SGHTA and CDR2 is FQGTGA. J gave up 7 bases and V 5 bases, and 6 bases lay outside the gene matches. This CDR3 contains 15 residues. DNA of the CDR3: TGTGCCAGCAGCACAGGACAGGGGGCTAACGGGGAGCTGTTTTTT. It translates to CASSTGQGANGELFF.

V usage is TRBV19 and J usage is TRBJ2-1, with TRBD1 matching 7 bases. The CDR3 covers 14 residues. CDR1 is LNHDA, CDR2 SQIVND, per germline (reference sequence). The V gene end was trimmed by 8 bases and the J gene end by 5 bases; junction bases not matched to a gene: 9. This CDR3 is CASGQGVQNNEQFF. The DNA of the CDR3 is TGTGCCAGTGGGCAGGGGGTTCAAAACAATGAGCAGTTCTTC.

The rearrangement uses TRBV6-1 and TRBJ2-3, with 7 bases identical to TRBD2. Germline CDR1 MNHNS, CDR2 SASEGT. The CDR3 consists of 14 residues. Trimming at V came to 6 bases and at J to 0 bases, leaving 3 bases not matched to a gene. The CDR3 is CASRPGGSTDTQYF. CDR3 bases: TGTGCCAGCAGGCCGGGGGGAAGCACAGATACGCAGTATTTT.

This chain uses TRBV5-6 with TRBJ2-1; 7 bases align to TRBD1. J lost 6 bases, V lost 1 base, and 4 bases had no gene match. From germline, CDR1 is SGHDT and CDR2 YYEEEE. This CDR3 is 14 amino acids long. This CDR3 is CASSLKGALNEQFF. In nucleotides, the CDR3 is TGTGCCAGCAGCTTGAAGGGGGCCCTCAATGAGCAGTTCTTC.

This sequence joins TRBV6-5 and TRBJ1-1; the D gene is possibly TRBD1 (5 bases). V was shortened by 2 bases and J by 5 bases, with 18 bases between the two germline ends. The CDR3 totals 16 residues. Germline V gives CDR1 MNHEY, CDR2 SVGAGI. Here the CDR3 reads CASSYRGSREGTEAFF. CDR3 DNA sequence: TGTGCCAGCAGTTACCGTGGAAGCAGGGAAGGGACTGAAGCTTTCTTT.

The chain has TRBV14 and TRBJ2-7; D may be TRBD2 (6 bases). Deletions cut 0 bases from V and 4 bases from J, with 19 bases between. Germline lookup yields CDR1 SGHDN and CDR2 FVKESK. This CDR3 has 17 residues. CDR3 DNA: TGTGCCAGCAGCCAAGATGCCCCACGGGGGACCAAATACGAGCAGTACTTC. Its translation: CASSQDAPRGTKYEQYF.

The chain has TRBV27 and TRBJ2-2; 11 bases agree with TRBD1. The CDR3 contains 15 residues. Germline trimming cut 5 bases from V and 5 bases from J; bases unmatched to any gene: 4. Germline V gene data show CDR1 as MNHEY and CDR2 as SMNVEV (reference sequence). The CDR3 DNA sequence: TGTGCCAGCAGTCGCGGGACAGGGGGAACCGGGGAGCTGTTTTTT. It specifies CASSRGTGGTGELFF.

The rearrangement joins TRBV19 to TRBJ2-7; D possibly corresponds to TRBD1 (6 bases). Germline V gives CDR1 LNHDA, CDR2 SQIVND (reference sequence). The CDR3 is made up of 16 amino acids. Between the trimmed V and J ends, which lost 5 bases and 2 bases, there was a span of 19 bases. DNA of the CDR3: TGTGCCAGTAGTGCGATAGGGACACCCCCTACCTACGAGCAGTACTTC. It codes for CASSAIGTPPTYEQYF.